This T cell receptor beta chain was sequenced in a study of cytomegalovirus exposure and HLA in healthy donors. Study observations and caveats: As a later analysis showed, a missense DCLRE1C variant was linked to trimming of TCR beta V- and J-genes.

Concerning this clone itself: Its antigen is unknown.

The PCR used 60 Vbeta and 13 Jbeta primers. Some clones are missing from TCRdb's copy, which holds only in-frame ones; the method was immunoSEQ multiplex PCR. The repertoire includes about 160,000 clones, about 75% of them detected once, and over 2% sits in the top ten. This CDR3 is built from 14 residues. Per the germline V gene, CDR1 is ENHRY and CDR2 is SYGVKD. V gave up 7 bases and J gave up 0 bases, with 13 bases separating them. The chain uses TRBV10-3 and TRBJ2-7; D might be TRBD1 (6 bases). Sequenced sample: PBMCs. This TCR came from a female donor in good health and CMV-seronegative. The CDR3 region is CAIKGDGSSYEQYF. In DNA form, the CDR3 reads TGTGCCATCAAGGGGGACGGCAGCTCCTACGAGCAGTACTTC.